This section outlines one T cell receptor beta chain sequence together with its context. Antigen specificity is unknown. A junction boundary mismatches the germline segment, possibly from a read error. RNA extraction gave at least 5.5 micrograms of total RNA per sample. The data belong to a study of blood T cells in healthy people across ages. Study details: About one barcoded beta molecule was captured per two T cells (by template switching). Points from the study as a whole: Greater diversity and more naive CD4+ cells were seen in long-lived donors than in aged donors. Since the PBMCs were unsorted, naive and antigen-experienced cells could not be conclusively compared.

Germline V lookup: CDR1 DFQATT, CDR2 SNEGSKA (reference sequence). The CDR3 is 10 amino acids. Alongside a J-beta primer mix, a sample-barcoded 5' primer served in a second PCR lasting roughly 6 to 11 cycles. TCRdb reprocessed the 5' RACE reads with MiXCR, giving one entry per CDR3 protein. The sample records 450,000 to 700,000 distinct CDR3 sequences, 27% being singletons. Sequenced sample: blood. This chain connects TRBV20-1 to TRBJ2-6; D may match TRBD1 or TRBD2 (5 bases each). The sequence was obtained from a woman between 70 and 85 years old in good health. CDR3 sequence reads: CKGDKGTLDF. The CDR3 coding sequence is TGCAAGGGAGATAAGGGGACCCTAGACTTC.